One and the same sample provided the 7 T cell receptor beta chains below, sequenced in a study of T cells in women clearing cervical HPV infection. Produced via immunoSEQ multiplex PCR; TCRdb's table is partial and in-frame only. Its listing shows under 40,000 clones. Sequencing was done on a sample of blood buffy coat. The receptors here all came from a woman aged 18 to 75 with a cervical HPV16 infection that either progressed to CIN3+ or cleared (not recorded which).

For this clone: The CDR3 end lies 3 residues beyond the end of the read and is filled in from the germline J gene. The chain is built from TRBV7-9 and TRBJ1-5; 8 nucleotides line up with TRBD1. The germline gives CDR1 SEHNR, CDR2 FQNEAQ (reference sequence). The CDR3 contains 15 residues. The trim removed 1 base at V and 4 bases at J, leaving 3 bases unmatched. Incomplete CDR3 DNA: TGTGCCAGCAGCTTAGGTGGGACAGGTAATCAGCCC. This sequence encodes CASSLGGTGNQP. The CDR3 as a whole reads CASSLGGTGNQPQHF.

To note about this clone: The read falls 3 residues short of the CDR3 end, and the missing part is taken from the germline J gene. The V and J genes are TRBV5-1 and TRBJ2-3, with D maybe TRBD1 (6 bases). The CDR3 has 14 residues. Per the germline V gene, CDR1 is SGHRS and CDR2 is YFSETQ. CDR3 in amino acids: CASSLGFEGQPQYF. CDR3 bases read: TGCGCCAGCAGTTTAGGGTTCGAAGGACAGCCG.

In the case of this clone: The read ends 3 residues early relative to the CDR3; the germline J gene fills the gap. The chain uses TRBV19 and TRBJ1-2; D perhaps matches TRBD1 (6 bases). The CDR3 spans 11 residues. Germline assignment: CDR1 LNHDA and CDR2 SQIVND (reference sequence). The DNA read from the CDR3 is TGTGCCAGTAGTCAGGACAGAGGC. It codes for CASSQDRG. The full CDR3 reads CASSQDRGYTF.

Comment on this clone: Coverage ceases 3 residues before the CDR3 finishes, and the germline J gene fills in the end. This chain connects TRBV5-1 to TRBJ1-1; D unclear. The CDR3 totals 12 residues. The germline CDR1 and CDR2 sequences are SGHRS and YFSETQ. CDR3 bases read: TGCGCCAGCAGCTCCGACGGAGGGTCG. Residues: CASSSDGGS. The complete CDR3 reads CASSSDGGSAFF.

With respect to this clone: A read error may account for a junction end that differs from germline. The read ends 3 residues before the CDR3 terminus; that terminus is restored from the germline J gene. The same CDR3 also results from other DNA sequences found in this sample. The chain uses TRBV5-5 and TRBJ1-3; D unresolved. Germline CDR1 SGHKS, CDR2 YYEKEE (reference sequence). The CDR3 is made up of 15 amino acids. The CDR3 bases that were read are TGTGCCAGCAGCGTGGTGTGGCAGGCTGGAAACACT. Translating it yields CASSVVWQAGNT. The complete CDR3 sequence is CASSVVWQAGNTIYF.

Concerning this clone: The DNA ends 3 residues before the CDR3 does, and the rest of the CDR3 is filled in from the germline J gene. V is TRBV7-3 and J is TRBJ1-1; no clear D. The germline V gene has CDR1 SGHTA and CDR2 FQGTGA. CDR3 length: 11 residues. V was clipped by 5 bases and J by 5 bases, with 6 bases between them. The sequenced part of the CDR3 DNA is TGTGCCAGCAGCCTTAAAACTGAA. Protein product: CASSLKTE. The entire CDR3 sequence reads CASSLKTEAFF.

To note about this clone: The read stops 3 residues short of the end of the CDR3; the missing end is completed from the germline J gene. This chain joins TRBV7-7 and TRBJ2-2; TRBD1 might be the D (5 bases). This CDR3 contains 13 residues. Per germline, CDR1 SSHAT and CDR2 FNYEAQ (reference sequence). CDR3 sequence: CASTSPGANVLFF. CDR3 DNA (partial): TGTGCCAGCACCTCCCCTGGGGCCAACGTG.